The source of this T cell receptor (beta chain) is a study of PD-1 blockade in mismatch repair-deficient tumors. Study overall: All were previously treated, progressing patients with about 12 mismatch repair-deficient cancer types. General observations from the study: Rapid post-treatment expansion, then contraction, generally preceding radiologic response, marked tumor-resident clones.

The CDR3 has 13 residues. Germline V gene data show CDR1 as MDHEN and CDR2 as SYDVKM. Trimming removed 5 bases from V and 9 bases from J, with 16 bases in between. Sequenced by immunoSEQ multiplex PCR; TCRdb stores in-frame clones only, minus some. The sample has 120,000 or so clones, 70% to 90% seen once. A word on this clone: What it binds is not known.

Mismatch repair deficiency was confirmed in all patients, by PCR or immunohistochemistry. TCR sequencing covered three patients who responded to pembrolizumab. V usage is TRBV28 and J usage is TRBJ2-5; D possibly matches TRBD1 or TRBD2 (7 bases each). The sequenced sample was peripheral blood, obtained 44 weeks after starting pembrolizumab. This sequence was found in an adult with mismatch repair-deficient cancer. The chain's CDR3 is CASSGEGQGAQYF. DNA for the CDR3: TGTGCCAGCAGTGGGGAGGGGCAGGGGGCCCAGTACTTC.